Shown below are 2 T cell receptor beta chains from a single sample sequenced in a study of blood T cells in healthy people across ages. Next came a second PCR, run for about 6 to 11 cycles, which used a sample-barcoded 5' primer along with a J-beta primer mix. TCRdb recomputed calls from the 5' RACE reads with MiXCR, one row per CDR3 protein. The profile covers roughly 680,000 distinct CDR3 sequences, with about 50% appearing a single time and around an eighth taken by the ten largest. The sequenced material came from blood. These receptors all stem from a woman of 80 years or more in good health.

This clonotype was recorded only once. The V call is TRBV3-1, the J call TRBJ2-3, with D unresolved. The CDR3 has 15 amino acids. In germline, CDR1 is LGHDT, CDR2 YNNKEL (reference sequence). V shed 3 bases and J shed 3 bases, with 13 bases lying between them. CDR3: CASSHPGGPTDTQYF. The CDR3 DNA reads as TGTGCCAGCAGCCACCCGGGCGGCCCAACAGATACGCAGTATTTT.

In its sample, this clonotype was seen many times. This sequence joins TRBV27 and TRBJ1-2, with a weak D call TRBD1 (6 bases). Germline CDR1 reads MNHEY; CDR2 reads SMNVEV (reference sequence). The CDR3 consists of 12 residues. V shed 3 bases and J shed 6 bases, with 8 bases lying between them. CDR3 nucleotide sequence: TGTGCCAGCAGTTTCACAGGGAATGGCTACACCTTC. It translates to CASSFTGNGYTF.